A single sample is the source of the 15 T cell receptor beta chains below, sequenced in a study of lung T cells in sarcoidosis with Löfgren's syndrome. TCRdb itself ran the reads through MiXCR, one entry per CDR3 protein. The table has around 780 distinct CDR3 sequences, roughly a fifth seen once. The sample comprised CD4+ T cells from PBMCs. These receptors were collected from a human donor with sarcoidosis (Löfgren's syndrome or another form), or a control subject (not recorded which).

J is TRBJ2-3 and V is TRBV12-3 or TRBV12-4, with D possibly matching TRBD1 (5 bases). V was clipped by 4 bases and J by 0 bases, with 11 bases between them. The CDR3 consists of 15 residues. As DNA, the CDR3 is TGTGCCAGCAGTTCCAGGGAACTCAGCACAGATACGCAGTATTTT. Its translation is CASSSRELSTDTQYF.

The gene calls are TRBV7-2 and TRBJ2-7; D remains unclear. Germline CDR1 SGHTA, CDR2 FQGNSA. Deletions cut 2 bases from V and 7 bases from J, with 9 bases between. This CDR3 is 12 amino acids long. The CDR3 DNA follows: TGTGCCAGCAGCTTATTGGTGGGTGAGCAGTACTTC. It codes for CASSLLVGEQYF.

By its share, this clonotype is large. V is TRBV28 and J is TRBJ2-1; D gene ambiguous. Germline-derived CDR1 and CDR2 are MDHEN and SYDVKM. The CDR3 contains 11 residues. Deletions cut 11 bases from V and 0 bases from J, with 5 bases between. The CDR3 DNA reads TGTGCCCTAGGCTCCTACAATGAGCAGTTCTTC. Amino acids: CALGSYNEQFF.

In the case of this clonotype: Possible read error: a much larger clone is one base away. V and J are TRBV7-6 and TRBJ2-7; possibly TRBD2 for D (6 bases). The CDR3 contains 15 residues. The V and J ends lost 5 bases and 3 bases respectively, with 17 bases between them. The germline V gene encodes CDR1 SGHVS and CDR2 FNYEAQ. CDR3 bases: TGTGCCAGCAGCGCGAACGGGGGTCGTGACTACGAGCAGTACTTC. It codes for CASSANGGRDYEQYF.

By sample fraction, this clonotype is large. This chain joins TRBV12-5 and TRBJ2-3; 10 nucleotides line up with TRBD1. The CDR3 runs to 16 residues. The V and J ends lost 3 bases and 5 bases, in that order; junction bases with no gene match: 8. Germline V lookup: CDR1 LGHNT, CDR2 FRNRAP. The CDR3 DNA sequence: TGTGCTAGTGGTTTCCCGGGACAGGGGTTGTTAGATACGCAGTATTTT. Protein: CASGFPGQGLLDTQYF.

Comments on this clonotype: A much more abundant neighbour one base away suggests this may be a read error. Here the CDR3 reads CASSFKGQETQYF. DNA of the CDR3: TGTGCCAGCAGCTTCAAGGGGCAAGAGACCCAGTACTTC. V gene TRBV7-9 combines with J gene TRBJ2-5; tentatively, D is TRBD1 (5 bases). V was pared by 3 bases and J by 2 bases, with 7 bases between. This CDR3 has 13 amino acids. Germline lookup yields CDR1 SEHNR and CDR2 FQNEAQ (reference sequence). The full variable domain, rest sourced from reference TRBV7-9 and TRBJ2-5, is DTGVSQNPRHKITKRGQNVTFRCDPISEHNRLYWYRQTLGQGPEFLTYFQNEAQLEKSRLLSDRFSAERPKGSFSTLEIQRTEQGDSAMYLCASSFKGQETQYFGPGTRLLVL.

The gene calls are TRBV5-4 and TRBJ1-1; a possible D gene is TRBD1 (6 bases). Per the germline V gene, CDR1 is SGHNT and CDR2 is YYREEE (reference sequence). The CDR3 extends over 12 amino acids. V was trimmed by 5 bases and J by 6 bases, leaving 11 bases between them. The CDR3 spells CASSSQGSEAFF. CDR3 DNA sequence: TGTGCCAGCAGTTCACAGGGCTCTGAAGCTTTCTTT.

Sample share makes this clonotype large (0.1 to 1%). The V gene is TRBV7-3, the J gene TRBJ1-1, with a possible D match to TRBD1 (5 bases). V gave up 5 bases and J gave up 5 bases, with 18 bases separating them. CDR3 length equals 15 residues. Germline CDR1 reads SGHTA; CDR2 reads FQGTGA. The CDR3 region has the DNA TGTGCCAGCAGCCCGGTTGAGGCAGGGAAGACTGAAGCTTTCTTT. Translating gives CASSPVEAGKTEAFF. The full variable domain, in which reference TRBV7-3 and TRBJ1-1 provide the parts outside the CDR3, is GAGVSQTPSNKVTEKGKYVELRCDPISGHTALYWYRQSLGQGPEFLIYFQGTGAADDSGLPNDRFFAVRPEGSVSTLKIQRTERGDSAVYLCASSPVEAGKTEAFFGQGTRLTVV.

V and J are TRBV11-2 and TRBJ2-1, with TRBD2 matching over 13 bases. With 3 bases clipped from V and 2 bases from J, the junction kept 1 base outside the gene matches. Germline V gene data show CDR1 as SGHAT and CDR2 as FQNNGV. This CDR3 spans 16 amino acids. CDR3 loop: CASSFGTSGAYNEQFF. CDR3 nucleotide sequence: TGTGCCAGCAGCTTCGGGACTAGCGGGGCCTACAATGAGCAGTTCTTC.

A few counts support this clonotype. The chain has TRBV4-1 and TRBJ1-5, with 7 bases matching TRBD1. CDR3 size: 18 residues. Germline V gene lookup returns CDR1 MGHRA and CDR2 YSYEKL. V shed 6 bases, J shed 5 bases, and the junction held 19 bases outside the gene matches. CDR3 amino acids: CASRHSLRSDRDYQPQHF. CDR3 coding DNA: TGCGCCAGCAGACATTCACTACGGTCCGACAGGGATTATCAGCCCCAGCATTTT.

This clonotype was seen a handful of times. The chain carries TRBV30 and TRBJ2-1; D gene uncertain. The CDR3 is 13 residues long. The V gene lost 2 bases and the J gene lost 8 bases, with 13 bases spanning the gap. Germline V gene sequence: CDR1 GTSNPN, CDR2 SVGIG (reference sequence). CDR3 sequence reads: CAWSPRPRDEQFF. The DNA for the CDR3 is TGTGCCTGGAGTCCCCGACCTAGGGATGAGCAGTTCTTC.

A word on this clonotype: Germline is not matched at one junction end, which may reflect a read error. This chain links TRBV27 with TRBJ2-1; 10 bases match TRBD1. Germline lookup yields CDR1 MNHEY and CDR2 SMNVEV (reference sequence). The CDR3 extends over 16 amino acids. The CDR3 sequence is CSSSYLTGTGVNEQFF. In nucleotides, the CDR3 is TGTTCCAGCAGTTACTTAACCGGGACAGGGGTCAATGAGCAGTTCTTC.

This clonotype is judged large. The chain links TRBV9 to TRBJ2-3; D tentatively fits TRBD1 or TRBD2 (5 bases each). Germline V lookup: CDR1 SGDLS, CDR2 YYNGEE. The V end lost 3 bases, the J end lost 2 bases, and 13 bases lay between the germline ends. This CDR3 is 15 amino acids long. The CDR3: CASSALGRHTDTQYF. The CDR3 region has the DNA TGTGCCAGCAGCGCCTTGGGACGGCACACAGATACGCAGTATTTT.

By share, this clonotype counts as large. V usage is TRBV29-1 and J usage is TRBJ2-3; unclear D gene. Germline V lookup: CDR1 SQVTM, CDR2 ANQGSEA. CDR3 length equals 12 residues. V dropped 3 bases and J dropped 2 bases, with 6 bases sitting between them. CDR3 amino acids: CSVEPVTDTQYF. CDR3 DNA: TGCAGCGTTGAGCCAGTCACAGATACGCAGTATTTT.

Judged by abundance, this clonotype is large (0.1 to 1%). The chain couples TRBV6-1 to TRBJ1-3; unclear D gene. Between the trimmed V and J ends, which lost 6 bases and 4 bases, there was a span of 10 bases. Germline V CDR1 and CDR2: MNHNS, SASEGT. This CDR3 has 13 amino acids. CDR3 bases: TGTGCCAGCAGCCCGCCGGAGGGAAACACCATATATTTT. Encoded protein: CASSPPEGNTIYF.